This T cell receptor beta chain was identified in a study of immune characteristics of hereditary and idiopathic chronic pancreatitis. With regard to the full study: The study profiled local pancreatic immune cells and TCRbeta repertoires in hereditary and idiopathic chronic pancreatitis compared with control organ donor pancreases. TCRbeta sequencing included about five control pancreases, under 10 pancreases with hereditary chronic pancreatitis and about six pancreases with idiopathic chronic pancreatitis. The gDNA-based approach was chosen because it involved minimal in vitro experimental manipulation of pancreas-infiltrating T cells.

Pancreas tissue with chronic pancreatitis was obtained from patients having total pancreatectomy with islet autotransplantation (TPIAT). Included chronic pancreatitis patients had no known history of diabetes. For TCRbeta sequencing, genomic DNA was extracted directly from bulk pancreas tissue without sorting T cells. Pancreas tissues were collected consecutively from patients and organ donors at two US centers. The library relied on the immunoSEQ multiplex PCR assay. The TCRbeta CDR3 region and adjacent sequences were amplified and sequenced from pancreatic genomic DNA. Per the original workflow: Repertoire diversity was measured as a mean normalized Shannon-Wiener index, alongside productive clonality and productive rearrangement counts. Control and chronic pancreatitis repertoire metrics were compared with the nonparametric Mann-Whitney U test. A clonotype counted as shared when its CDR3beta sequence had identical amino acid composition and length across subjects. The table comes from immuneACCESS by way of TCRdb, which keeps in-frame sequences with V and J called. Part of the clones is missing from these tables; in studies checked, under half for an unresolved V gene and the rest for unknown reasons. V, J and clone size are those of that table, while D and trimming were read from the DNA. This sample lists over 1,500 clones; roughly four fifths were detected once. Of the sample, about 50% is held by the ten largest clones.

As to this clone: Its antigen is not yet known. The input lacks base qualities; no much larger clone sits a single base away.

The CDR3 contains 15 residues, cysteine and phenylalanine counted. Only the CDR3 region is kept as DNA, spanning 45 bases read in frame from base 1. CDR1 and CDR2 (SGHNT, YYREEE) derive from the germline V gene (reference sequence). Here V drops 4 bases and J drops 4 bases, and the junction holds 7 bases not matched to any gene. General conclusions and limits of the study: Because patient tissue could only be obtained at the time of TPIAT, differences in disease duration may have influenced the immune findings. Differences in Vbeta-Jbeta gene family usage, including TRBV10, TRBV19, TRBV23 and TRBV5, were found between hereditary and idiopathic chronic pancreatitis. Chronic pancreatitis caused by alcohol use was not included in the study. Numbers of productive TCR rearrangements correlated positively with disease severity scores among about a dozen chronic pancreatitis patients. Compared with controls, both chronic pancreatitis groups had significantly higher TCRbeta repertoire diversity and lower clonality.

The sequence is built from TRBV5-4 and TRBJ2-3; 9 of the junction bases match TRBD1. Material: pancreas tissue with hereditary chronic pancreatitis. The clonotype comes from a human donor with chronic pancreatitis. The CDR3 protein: CASSPGQGAADTQYF. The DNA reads TGTGCCAGCAGCCCGGGACAGGGAGCGGCAGATACGCAGTATTTT.